This TCR beta chain was obtained from a study of blood T cell repertoires in COVID-19. Across the whole study: Acute and convalescent COVID-19 samples came from the United States, Italy and Spain. T cells, B-cell-depleted T cells, or PBMCs supplied cDNA or gDNA.

Authors' data handling: Scientists estimated how many nucleated cells there were by amplifying reference gene primers. TCRdb keeps only in-frame clones here, not all; method: immunoSEQ multiplex PCR. The V and J calls and clone size come from that table; D and trimming were worked out from the DNA. The sample has about 6,100 clones, roughly four fifths seen once. Germline-derived CDR1 and CDR2 are MGHRA and YSYEKL. V lost 6 bases, J lost 4 bases, and 8 bases stayed unmatched. The CDR3 covers 15 residues. The sequencing input was peripheral blood. The TCR was taken from a human donor with active COVID-19. The donor label of this sample is uncertain. The chain joins TRBV4-1 to TRBJ2-1, with 8 positions matching TRBD2. For the CDR3, the DNA is TGCGCCAGCAGTCAGTATAGCGGGGAGTACAATGAGCAGTTCTTC. Its translation is CASSQYSGEYNEQFF.